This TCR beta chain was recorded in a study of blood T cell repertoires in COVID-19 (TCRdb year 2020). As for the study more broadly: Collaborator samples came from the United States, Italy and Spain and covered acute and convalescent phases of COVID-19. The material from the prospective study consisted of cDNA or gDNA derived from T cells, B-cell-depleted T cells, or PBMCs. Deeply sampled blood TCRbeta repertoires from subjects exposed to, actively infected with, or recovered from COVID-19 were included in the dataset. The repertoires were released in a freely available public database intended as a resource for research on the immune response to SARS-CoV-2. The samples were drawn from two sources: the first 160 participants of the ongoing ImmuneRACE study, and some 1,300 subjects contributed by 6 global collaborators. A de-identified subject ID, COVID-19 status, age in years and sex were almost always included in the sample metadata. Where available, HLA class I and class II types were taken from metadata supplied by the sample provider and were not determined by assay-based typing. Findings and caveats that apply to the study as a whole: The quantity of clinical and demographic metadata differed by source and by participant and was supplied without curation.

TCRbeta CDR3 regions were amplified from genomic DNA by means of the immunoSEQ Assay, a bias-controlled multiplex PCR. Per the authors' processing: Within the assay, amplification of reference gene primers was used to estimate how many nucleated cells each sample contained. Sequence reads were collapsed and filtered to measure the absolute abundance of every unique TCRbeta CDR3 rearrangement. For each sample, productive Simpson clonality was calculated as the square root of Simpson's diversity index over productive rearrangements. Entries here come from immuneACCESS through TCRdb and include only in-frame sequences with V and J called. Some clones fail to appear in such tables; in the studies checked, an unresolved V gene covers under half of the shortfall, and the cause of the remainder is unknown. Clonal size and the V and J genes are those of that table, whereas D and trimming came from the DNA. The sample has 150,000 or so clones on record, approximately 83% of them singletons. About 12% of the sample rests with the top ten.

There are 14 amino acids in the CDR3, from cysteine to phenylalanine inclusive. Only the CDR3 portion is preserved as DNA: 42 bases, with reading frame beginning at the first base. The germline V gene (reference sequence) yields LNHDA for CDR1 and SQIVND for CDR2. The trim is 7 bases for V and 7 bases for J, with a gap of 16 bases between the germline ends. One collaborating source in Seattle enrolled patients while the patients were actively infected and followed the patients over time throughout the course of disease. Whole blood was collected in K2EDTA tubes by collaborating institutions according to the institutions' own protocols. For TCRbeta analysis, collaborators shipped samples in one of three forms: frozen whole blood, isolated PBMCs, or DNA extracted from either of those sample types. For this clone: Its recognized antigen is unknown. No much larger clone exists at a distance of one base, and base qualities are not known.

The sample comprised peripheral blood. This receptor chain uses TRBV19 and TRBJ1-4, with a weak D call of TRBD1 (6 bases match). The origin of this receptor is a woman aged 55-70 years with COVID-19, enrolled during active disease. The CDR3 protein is CASTTTGRSEKLFF. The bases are TGTGCCAGTACTACGACAGGTCGCAGTGAAAAACTGTTTTTT.